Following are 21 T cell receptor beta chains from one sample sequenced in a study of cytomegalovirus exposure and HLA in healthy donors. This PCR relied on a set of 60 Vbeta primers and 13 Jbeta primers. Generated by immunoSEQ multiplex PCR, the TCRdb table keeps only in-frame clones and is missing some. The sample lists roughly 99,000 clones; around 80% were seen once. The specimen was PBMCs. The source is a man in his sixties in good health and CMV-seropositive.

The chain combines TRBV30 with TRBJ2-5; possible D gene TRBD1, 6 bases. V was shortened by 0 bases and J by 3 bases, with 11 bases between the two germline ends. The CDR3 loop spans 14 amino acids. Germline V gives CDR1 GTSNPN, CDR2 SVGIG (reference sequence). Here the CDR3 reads CAWSVGAGEETQYF. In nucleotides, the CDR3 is TGTGCCTGGAGTGTAGGGGCAGGGGAAGAGACCCAGTACTTC.

CDR3 sequence: CASGRGTGNEQYF. The CDR3 nucleotides read TGTGCTAGTGGCCGGGGGACAGGGAACGAGCAGTACTTC. The rearrangement links TRBV12-5 to TRBJ2-7; 9 bases agree with TRBD1. The CDR3 loop spans 13 amino acids. V was pared by 6 bases and J by 5 bases, with 5 bases of the junction left unmatched. CDR1 is LGHNT and CDR2 is FRNRAP in the germline V gene.

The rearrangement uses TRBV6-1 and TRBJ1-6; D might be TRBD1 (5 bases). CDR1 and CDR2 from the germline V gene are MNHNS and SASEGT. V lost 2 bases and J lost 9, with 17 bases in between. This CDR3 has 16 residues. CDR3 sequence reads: CASSEFFDSNVSPLHF. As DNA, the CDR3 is TGTGCCAGCAGTGAATTTTTCGACAGCAATGTTTCACCCCTCCACTTT.

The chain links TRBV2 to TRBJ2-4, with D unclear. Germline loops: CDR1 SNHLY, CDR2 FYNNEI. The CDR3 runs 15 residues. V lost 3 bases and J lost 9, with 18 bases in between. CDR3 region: CASSDGSVSPGIQYF. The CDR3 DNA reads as TGTGCCAGCAGTGACGGGTCCGTCAGCCCCGGCATTCAGTACTTC.

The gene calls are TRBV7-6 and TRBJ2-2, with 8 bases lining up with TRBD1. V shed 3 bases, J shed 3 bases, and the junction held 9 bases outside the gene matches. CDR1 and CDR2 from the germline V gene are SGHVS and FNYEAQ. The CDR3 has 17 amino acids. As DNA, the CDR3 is TGTGCCAGCAGCTTTCCCCAGGGGGCGTCGGACACCGGGGAGCTGTTTTTT. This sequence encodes CASSFPQGASDTGELFF.

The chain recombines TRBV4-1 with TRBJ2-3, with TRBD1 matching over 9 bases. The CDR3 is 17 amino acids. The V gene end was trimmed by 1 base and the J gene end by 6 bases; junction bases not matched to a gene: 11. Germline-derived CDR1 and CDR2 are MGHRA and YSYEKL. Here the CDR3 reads CASSQGGGTGLRDTQYF. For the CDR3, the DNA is TGCGCCAGCAGCCAAGGGGGAGGGACAGGGCTGCGTGATACGCAGTATTTT.

Here the CDR3 reads CASSSTGGGNSPLHF. As DNA, the CDR3 is TGTGCCAGCAGCTCGACAGGGGGTGGGAATTCACCCCTCCACTTT. The chain couples TRBV5-4 to TRBJ1-6, with 9 nucleotides matching TRBD1. V was pared by 3 bases and J by 7 bases, with 5 bases of the junction left unmatched. The CDR3 totals 15 residues. Germline CDR1 is SGHNT and CDR2 is YYREEE (reference sequence).

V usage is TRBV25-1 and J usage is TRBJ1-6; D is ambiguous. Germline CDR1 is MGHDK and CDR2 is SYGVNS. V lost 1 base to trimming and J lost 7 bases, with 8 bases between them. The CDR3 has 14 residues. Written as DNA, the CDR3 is TGTGCCAGCAGTGAATCGACGGGGAATTCACCCCTCCACTTT. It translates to CASSESTGNSPLHF.

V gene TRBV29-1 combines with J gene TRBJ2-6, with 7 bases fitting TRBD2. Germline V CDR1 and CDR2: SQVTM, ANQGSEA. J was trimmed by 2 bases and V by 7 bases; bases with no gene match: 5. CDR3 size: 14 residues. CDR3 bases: TGCAGCGCCCAGGGAGGGGCTGGGGCCAACGTCCTGACTTTC. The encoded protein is CSAQGGAGANVLTF.

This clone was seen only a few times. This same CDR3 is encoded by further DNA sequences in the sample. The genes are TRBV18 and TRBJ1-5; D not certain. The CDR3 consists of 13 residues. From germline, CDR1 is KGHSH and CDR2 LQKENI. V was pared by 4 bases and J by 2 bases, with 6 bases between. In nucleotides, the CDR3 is TGTGCCAGCTCACGCCAGGGCAATCAGCCCCAGCATTTT. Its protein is CASSRQGNQPQHF. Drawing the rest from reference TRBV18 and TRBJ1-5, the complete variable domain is NAGVMQNPRHLVRRRGQEARLRCSPMKGHSHVYWYRQLPEEGLKFMVYLQKENIIDESGMPKERFSAEFPKEGPSILRIQQVVRGDSAAYFCASSRQGNQPQHFGDGTRLSIL.

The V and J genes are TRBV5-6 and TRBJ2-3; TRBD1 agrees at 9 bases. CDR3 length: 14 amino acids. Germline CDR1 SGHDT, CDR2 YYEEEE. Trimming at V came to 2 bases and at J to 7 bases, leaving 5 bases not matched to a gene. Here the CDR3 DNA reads TGTGCCAGCAGCTTATCGGACAGGGGTAATACGCAGTATTTT. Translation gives CASSLSDRGNTQYF. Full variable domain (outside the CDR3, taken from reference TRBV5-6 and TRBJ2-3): DAGVTQSPTHLIKTRGQQVTLRCSPKSGHDTVSWYQQALGQGPQFIFQYYEEEERQRGNFPDRFSGHQFPNYSSELNVNALLLGDSALYLCASSLSDRGNTQYFGPGTRLTVL.

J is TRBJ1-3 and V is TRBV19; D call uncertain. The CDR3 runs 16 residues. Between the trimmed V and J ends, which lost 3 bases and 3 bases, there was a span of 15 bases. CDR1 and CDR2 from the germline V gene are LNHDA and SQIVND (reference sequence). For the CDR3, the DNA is TGTGCCAGTAGTATCCTACCCAGCGAACTTGGAAACACCATATATTTT. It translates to CASSILPSELGNTIYF.

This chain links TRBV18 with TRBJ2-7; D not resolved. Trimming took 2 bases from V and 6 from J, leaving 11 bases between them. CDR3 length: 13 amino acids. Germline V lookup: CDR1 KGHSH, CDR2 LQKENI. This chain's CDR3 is CASSPNPGAEQYF. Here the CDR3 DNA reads TGTGCCAGCTCACCAAATCCGGGTGCCGAGCAGTACTTC.

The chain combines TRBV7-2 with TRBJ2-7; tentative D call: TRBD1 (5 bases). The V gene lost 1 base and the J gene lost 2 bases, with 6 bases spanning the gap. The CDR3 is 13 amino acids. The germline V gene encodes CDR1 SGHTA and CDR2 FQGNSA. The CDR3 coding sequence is TGTGCCAGCAGCTTAGTCAGGGCCTACGAGCAGTACTTC. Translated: CASSLVRAYEQYF.

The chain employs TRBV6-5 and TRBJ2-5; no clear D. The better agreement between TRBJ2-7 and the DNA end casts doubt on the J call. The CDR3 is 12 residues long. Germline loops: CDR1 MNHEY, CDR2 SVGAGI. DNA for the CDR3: TGTGCCAGCAGCCTCGCCCGCGGCGAGCAGTACTTC. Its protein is CASSLARGEQYF.

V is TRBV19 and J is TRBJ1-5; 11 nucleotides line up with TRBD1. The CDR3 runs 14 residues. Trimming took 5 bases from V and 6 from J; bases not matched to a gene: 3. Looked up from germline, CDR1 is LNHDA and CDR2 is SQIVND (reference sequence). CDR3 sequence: CASSGTGGSQPQHF. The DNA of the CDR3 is TGTGCCAGTAGTGGGACAGGGGGTAGTCAGCCCCAGCATTTT.

The CDR3 DNA reads TGTGCCAGCAGCCCCCCTGCGGACACCTACGAGCAGTACTTC. This encodes CASSPPADTYEQYF. The V and J genes are TRBV11-2 and TRBJ2-7; TRBD1 is a possible D gene (5 bases). The germline V gene has CDR1 SGHAT and CDR2 FQNNGV. The CDR3 extends over 14 amino acids. Trimming took off 5 bases at V and 2 bases at J, with 13 bases between the two ends.

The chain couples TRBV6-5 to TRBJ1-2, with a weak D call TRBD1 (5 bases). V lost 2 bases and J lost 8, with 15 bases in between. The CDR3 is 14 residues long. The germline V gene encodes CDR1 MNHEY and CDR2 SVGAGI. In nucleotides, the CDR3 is TGTGCCAGCAGTTACGACCAGGGTCTGGGGGGCTACACCTTC. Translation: CASSYDQGLGGYTF.

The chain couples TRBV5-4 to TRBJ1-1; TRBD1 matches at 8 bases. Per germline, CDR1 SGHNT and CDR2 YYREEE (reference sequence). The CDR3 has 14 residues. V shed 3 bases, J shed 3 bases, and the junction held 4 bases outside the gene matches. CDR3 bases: TGTGCCAGCAGCTGGACAGGGAAAGACACTGAAGCTTTCTTT. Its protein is CASSWTGKDTEAFF.

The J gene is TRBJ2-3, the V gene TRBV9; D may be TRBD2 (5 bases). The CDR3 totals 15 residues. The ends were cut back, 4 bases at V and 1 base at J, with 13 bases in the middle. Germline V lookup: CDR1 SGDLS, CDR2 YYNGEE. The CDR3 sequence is CASSLSSVRTDTQYF. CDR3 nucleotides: TGTGCCAGCAGCCTTAGTAGCGTACGCACAGATACGCAGTATTTT.

CDR3 in amino acids: CASSSDRGITGELFF. Here the CDR3 DNA reads TGTGCCAGCAGCTCCGACAGGGGGATAACCGGGGAGCTGTTTTTT. The chain joins TRBV7-9 to TRBJ2-2; 9 bases are shared with TRBD1. In germline, CDR1 is SEHNR, CDR2 FQNEAQ (reference sequence). The CDR3 is 15 residues long. J lost 5 bases, V lost 4 bases, and 5 bases had no gene match.